This T cell receptor (beta chain) emerged from a study of T cell responses to AZD1222 COVID-19 vaccine. Regarding the study as a whole: Dominant at 160-218 and 743-854, vaccine-associated CD4 TCRs also spanned spike. The study found Spike-specific TCR breadth and depth rose after two AZD1222 doses.

Combined were second doses at about 4 or about 12 weeks. Remarks on this clone: Its antigen remains unidentified.

Germline CDR1 MNHNY, CDR2 SVGAGI (reference sequence). This CDR3 has 13 residues. V was cut by 5 bases and J by 7 bases, with 14 bases left in between. Only in-frame clones appear in the TCRdb table, and some are missing; sequencing was by immunoSEQ multiplex PCR. The sample consists of around 130,000 clones, roughly nine tenths of them appearing once. The sequence was collected from an adult who received the AZD1222 COVID-19 vaccine. The sequences come from peripheral blood, collected 28 days after the second AZD1222 dose. J is TRBJ1-2 and V is TRBV6-6; a possible D gene is TRBD1 (5 bases). CDR3 loop: CASSDFDSRGYTF. The CDR3 DNA reads TGTGCCAGCAGTGATTTCGACAGCCGTGGCTACACCTTC.